Listed here are 23 T cell receptor beta chains from one sample, sequenced in a study of T cell responses to AZD1222 COVID-19 vaccine. Some clones are missing from TCRdb's copy, which holds only in-frame ones; the method was immunoSEQ multiplex PCR. The sample yields under 30,000 clones, around 86% seen once. The sequencing used peripheral blood, collected 28 days after the second AZD1222 dose. These receptors were collected from an adult who received the AZD1222 COVID-19 vaccine.

Only a few counts were recorded for this clone. V gene TRBV18 combines with J gene TRBJ2-4; tentative D call: TRBD1 (5 bases). Between the trimmed V and J ends, which lost 2 bases and 7 bases, there was a span of 15 bases. This CDR3 is built from 15 residues. Germline CDR1 reads KGHSH; CDR2 reads LQKENI. The CDR3 DNA sequence: TGTGCCAGCTCACCAGATCAAGGGGTGGGTAACATTCAGTACTTC. It codes for CASSPDQGVGNIQYF.

The V call is TRBV18, the J call TRBJ1-4; tentatively, D is TRBD1 (5 bases). Trimming stripped 0 bases from V and 3 bases from J, with 8 bases between. Germline V gives CDR1 KGHSH, CDR2 LQKENI. The CDR3 loop spans 15 amino acids. The CDR3 region is CASSPPGTPNEKLFF. Written as DNA, the CDR3 is TGTGCCAGCTCACCACCGGGGACGCCTAATGAAAAACTGTTTTTT.

The chain has TRBV5-4 and TRBJ2-2; D is perhaps TRBD1 (5 bases). CDR3 length: 14 residues. The germline V gene encodes CDR1 SGHNT and CDR2 YYREEE (reference sequence). Trimming pared 1 base from V and 4 bases from J, leaving 8 bases between. This chain's CDR3 is CASSLRGSTGELFF. As DNA, the CDR3 is TGTGCCAGCAGCTTGAGGGGATCCACCGGGGAGCTGTTTTTT.

The V and J genes are TRBV6-1 and TRBJ1-5, with D hard to call. V dropped 2 bases and J dropped 0 bases, with 8 bases sitting between them. Germline V CDR1 and CDR2: MNHNS, SASEGT. The CDR3 is 15 amino acids. The CDR3: CASSERSNSNQPQHF. The CDR3 DNA is TGTGCCAGCAGTGAACGCAGTAATAGCAATCAGCCCCAGCATTTT.

The chain uses TRBV4-3 and TRBJ2-3; 13 positions agree with TRBD2. The CDR3 spans 15 residues. V gave up 1 base and J gave up 6 bases; unmatched junction bases: 1. Germline-derived CDR1 and CDR2 are LGHNA and YSLEER. CDR3: CASSQGTSGSDTQYF. The CDR3 nucleotides read TGCGCCAGCAGCCAAGGGACTAGCGGGAGTGATACGCAGTATTTT.

CDR3 loop: CASSSMGGLETQYF. The CDR3 nucleotides are TGTGCCAGCAGCTCAATGGGGGGCTTGGAGACCCAGTACTTC. This chain joins TRBV7-9 and TRBJ2-5; D is tentatively TRBD1 or TRBD2 (6 bases each). The CDR3 is 14 residues long. V shed 4 bases and J shed 5 bases, with 14 bases lying between them. CDR1 and CDR2 from the germline V gene are SEHNR and FQNEAQ (reference sequence).

The chain uses TRBV20-1 and TRBJ1-6; 9 bases map to TRBD1. The CDR3 runs to 17 residues. The junction had 15 bases not matched to a gene; V was cut back by 3 bases and J by 9 bases. The germline V gene has CDR1 DFQATT and CDR2 SNEGSKA (reference sequence). CDR3 nucleotide sequence: TGCAGTGCTAGTGACAGGGGGAATATTCGATATGCTTCACCCCTCCACTTT. Encoded protein: CSASDRGNIRYASPLHF.

The J gene is TRBJ1-2, the V gene TRBV10-2, with D tentatively TRBD1 (6 bases). The germline V and J ends were trimmed by 0 bases and 5 bases, with 10 bases remaining between them. Germline V gene sequence: CDR1 WSHSY, CDR2 SAAADI. The CDR3 has 14 residues. In DNA, the CDR3 is TGCGCCAGCAGTGAGTCGGGGGGCAAGTATGGCTACACCTTC. It is translated as CASSESGGKYGYTF.

The CDR3 bases are TGTGCCAGCAGCTTAGACGTGGGCGGCACTGAAGCTTTCTTT. Its translation: CASSLDVGGTEAFF. The chain uses TRBV7-2 and TRBJ1-1, with no clear D. V lost 1 base and J lost 4, with 10 bases in between. Germline-derived CDR1 and CDR2 are SGHTA and FQGNSA. This CDR3 has 14 residues.

This sequence joins TRBV4-2 and TRBJ2-3; 15 bases are shared with TRBD2. V lost 2 bases, J lost 3 bases, and 3 bases stayed unmatched. The CDR3 loop spans 17 amino acids. Per the germline V gene, CDR1 is LGHNA and CDR2 is YNFKEQ. The CDR3 is CASSQQGLAGGTDTQYF. For the CDR3, the DNA is TGTGCCAGCAGCCAACAGGGACTAGCGGGAGGAACAGATACGCAGTATTTT.

The chain employs TRBV3-1 (or the pseudogene TRBV3-2) and TRBJ2-7; D might be TRBD1 or TRBD2, each matching 5 bases. This CDR3 has 15 residues. With 0 bases removed from V and 1 base from J, the gap between germline ends came to 10 bases. Germline loops: CDR1 LGHDT, CDR2 YNNKEL (reference sequence). DNA for the CDR3: TGTGCCAGCAGCCAAGAAGGGACGGCATCCTACGAGCAGTACTTC. This sequence encodes CASSQEGTASYEQYF.

This clone was detected a few times. The chain carries TRBV2 and TRBJ1-4; no definite D call. Trimming cost V 6 bases and J 7 bases, with 12 bases left between them. The CDR3 loop spans 13 amino acids. Germline V gene sequence: CDR1 SNHLY, CDR2 FYNNEI. The CDR3 DNA reads as TGTGCCAGCAGACAAGGAAGGATTGAAAAACTGTTTTTT. Residues: CASRQGRIEKLFF.

This clone has a handful of counts. The chain links TRBV19 to TRBJ1-1; D is unclear. The CDR3 spans 13 residues. CDR1 is LNHDA, CDR2 SQIVND, per germline (reference sequence). Trimming stripped 5 bases from V and 3 bases from J, with 10 bases between. The CDR3 loop is CASSPGRDTEAFF. In DNA form, the CDR3 reads TGTGCCAGTAGTCCGGGGAGGGACACTGAAGCTTTCTTT.

V is TRBV3-1 (or the pseudogene TRBV3-2) and J is TRBJ2-5, with a possible D match to TRBD2 (5 bases). The CDR3 has 15 amino acids. Germline V CDR1 and CDR2: LGHDT, YNNKEL (reference sequence). Trimming left V 0 bases short and J 7 bases short, with 15 bases between. The DNA for the CDR3 is TGTGCCAGCAGCCAAGATTTCGAGCGGACGGGGACCCAGTACTTC. Protein sequence: CASSQDFERTGTQYF.

This chain joins TRBV6-1 and TRBJ2-7; D not certain. The CDR3 is made up of 14 amino acids. Trimming cost V 0 bases and J 2 bases, with 8 bases left between them. Germline V gene sequence: CDR1 MNHNS, CDR2 SASEGT. The CDR3 bases are TGTGCCAGCAGTGAAGCTCCCGGGCCCTACGAGCAGTACTTC. Translation gives CASSEAPGPYEQYF.

The chain recombines TRBV6-1 with TRBJ1-4; D is unresolved. In germline, CDR1 is MNHNS, CDR2 SASEGT. V was pared by 4 bases and J by 6 bases, with 12 bases between. This CDR3 region has 14 residues. The chain's CDR3 is CASSAAGPYEKLFF. DNA of the CDR3: TGTGCCAGCAGTGCAGCCGGGCCCTATGAAAAACTGTTTTTT.

The rearrangement links TRBV21-1 to TRBJ2-5; the D call of TRBD1 is as the table states it, not checked on the DNA. TRBV21-1 counts as a pseudogene. The CDR3 runs to 14 residues. This CDR3 is CASSTPGAGETQYF. The CDR3 DNA sequence: TGTGCCAGCAGCACCCCAGGGGCAGGGGAGACCCAGTACTTC.

This rearrangement joins TRBV25-1 to TRBJ1-2, with D unresolved. CDR3 length: 12 amino acids. CDR1 and CDR2 (germline): MGHDK, SYGVNS. The ends were cut back, 4 bases at V and 7 bases at J, with 10 bases in the middle. In DNA, the CDR3 is TGTGCCAGCAGTGCCCCATCCGGTGGCTACACCTTC. It encodes CASSAPSGGYTF.

The chain combines TRBV5-1 with TRBJ2-7, with 9 bases aligning to TRBD2. The CDR3 contains 17 residues. Losses at the gene ends were 4 bases for V and 6 bases for J; bases not matched to a gene: 17. Germline CDR1 and CDR2: SGHRS and YFSETQ. Here the CDR3 reads CASSPGGIAGDRGEQYF. DNA of the CDR3: TGCGCCAGCAGCCCAGGGGGGATAGCGGGAGATCGGGGCGAGCAGTACTTC.

This chain connects TRBV7-3 to TRBJ2-3, with D possibly being TRBD2 (6 bases). This CDR3 is 15 amino acids long. Per the germline V gene, CDR1 is SGHTA and CDR2 is FQGTGA. The V end was cut by 3 bases, the J end by 0 bases, with 10 bases between. The CDR3: CASSFSGTSTDTQYF. CDR3 coding DNA: TGTGCCAGCAGCTTTAGCGGAACTAGCACAGATACGCAGTATTTT.

The genes are TRBV29-1 and TRBJ2-7, with 10 positions matching TRBD1. This CDR3 has 15 residues. Germline V lookup: CDR1 SQVTM, CDR2 ANQGSEA. V lost 3 bases and J lost 2; bases outside the gene matches: 7. The DNA of the CDR3 is TGCAGCGTTGATTCCCGCGGGACAGGGGCCTACGAGCAGTACTTC. Translating gives CSVDSRGTGAYEQYF.

The gene calls are TRBV28 and TRBJ2-3; D ambiguous. The CDR3 loop spans 11 amino acids. Trimming removed 7 bases at V and 6 bases at J, with 8 bases between. Per the germline V gene, CDR1 is MDHEN and CDR2 is SYDVKM. The CDR3 region is CASTEGDTQYF. DNA of the CDR3: TGTGCCAGCACCGAAGGGGATACGCAGTATTTT.

The rearrangement uses TRBV19 and TRBJ2-7; 12 positions match TRBD2. CDR1 and CDR2 (germline): LNHDA, SQIVND (reference sequence). The CDR3 is 14 amino acids. The V gene end was trimmed by 6 bases and the J gene end by 0 bases; junction bases not matched to a gene: 0. CDR3 amino acids: CASRTSGSSYEQYF. Written as DNA, the CDR3 is TGTGCCAGTAGGACTAGCGGGAGCTCCTACGAGCAGTACTTC.